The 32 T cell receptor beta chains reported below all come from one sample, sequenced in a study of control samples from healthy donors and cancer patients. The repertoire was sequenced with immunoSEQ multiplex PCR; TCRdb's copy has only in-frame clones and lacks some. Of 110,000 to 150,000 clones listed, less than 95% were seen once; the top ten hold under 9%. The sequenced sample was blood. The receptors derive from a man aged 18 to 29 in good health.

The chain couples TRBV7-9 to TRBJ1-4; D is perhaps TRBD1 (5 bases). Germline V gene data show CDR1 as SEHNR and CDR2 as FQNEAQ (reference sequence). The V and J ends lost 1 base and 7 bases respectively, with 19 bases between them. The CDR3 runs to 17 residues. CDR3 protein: CASSLGRLFGGGEKLFF. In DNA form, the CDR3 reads TGTGCCAGCAGCTTAGGTCGATTGTTCGGGGGAGGTGAAAAACTGTTTTTT.

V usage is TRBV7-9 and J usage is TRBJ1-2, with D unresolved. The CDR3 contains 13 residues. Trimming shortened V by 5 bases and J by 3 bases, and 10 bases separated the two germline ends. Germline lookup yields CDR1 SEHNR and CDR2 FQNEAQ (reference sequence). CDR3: CASSPDVHYGYTF. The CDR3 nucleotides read TGTGCCAGCAGCCCCGACGTTCACTATGGCTACACCTTC.

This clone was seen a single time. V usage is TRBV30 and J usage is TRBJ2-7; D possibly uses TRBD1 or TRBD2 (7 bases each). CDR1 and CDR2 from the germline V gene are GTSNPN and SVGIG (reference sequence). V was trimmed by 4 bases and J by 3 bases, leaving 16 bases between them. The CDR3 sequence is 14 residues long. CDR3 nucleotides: TGTGCCTGGACCCGGGGGGACAGCTACTACGAGCAGTACTTC. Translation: CAWTRGDSYYEQYF.

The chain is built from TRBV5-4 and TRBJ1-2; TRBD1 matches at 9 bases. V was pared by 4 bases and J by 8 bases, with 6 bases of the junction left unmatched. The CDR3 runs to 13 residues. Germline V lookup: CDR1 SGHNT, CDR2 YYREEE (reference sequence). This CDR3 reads CASSGTGFYGYTF. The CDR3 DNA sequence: TGTGCCAGCAGCGGGACAGGGTTTTACGGCTACACCTTC.

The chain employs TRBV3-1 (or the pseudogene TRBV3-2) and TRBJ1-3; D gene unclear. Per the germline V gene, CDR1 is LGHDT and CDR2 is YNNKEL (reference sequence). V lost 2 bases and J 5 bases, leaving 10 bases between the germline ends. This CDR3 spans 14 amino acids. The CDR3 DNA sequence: TGTGCCAGCAGCCAACAGGCTGCGAGAAACACCATATATTTT. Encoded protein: CASSQQAARNTIYF.

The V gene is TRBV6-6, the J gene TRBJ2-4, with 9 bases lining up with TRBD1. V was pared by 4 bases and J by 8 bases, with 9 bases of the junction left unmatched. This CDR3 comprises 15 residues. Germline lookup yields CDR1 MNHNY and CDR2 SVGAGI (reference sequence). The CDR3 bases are TGTGCCAGCAGTTTGACGGGACAGGGAGGATACATTCAGTACTTC. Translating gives CASSLTGQGGYIQYF.

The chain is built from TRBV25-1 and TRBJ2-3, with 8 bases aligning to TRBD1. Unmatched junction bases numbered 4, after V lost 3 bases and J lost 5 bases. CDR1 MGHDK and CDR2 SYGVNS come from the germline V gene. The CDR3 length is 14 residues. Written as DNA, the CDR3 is TGTGCCAGCAGTGACCCAGGGGGCAGAGATACGCAGTATTTT. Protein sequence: CASSDPGGRDTQYF.

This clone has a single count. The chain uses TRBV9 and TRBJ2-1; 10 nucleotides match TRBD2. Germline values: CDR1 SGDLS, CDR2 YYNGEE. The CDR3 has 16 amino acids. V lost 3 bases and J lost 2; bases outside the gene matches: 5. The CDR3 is CASSADLAGAYNEQFF. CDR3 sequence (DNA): TGTGCCAGCAGCGCGGACCTAGCGGGGGCCTACAATGAGCAGTTCTTC. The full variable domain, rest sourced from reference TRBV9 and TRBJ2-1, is DSGVTQTPKHLITATGQRVTLRCSPRSGDLSVYWYQQSLDQGLQFLIQYYNGEERAKGNILERFSAQQFPDLHSELNLSSLELGDSALYFCASSADLAGAYNEQFFGPGTRLTVL.

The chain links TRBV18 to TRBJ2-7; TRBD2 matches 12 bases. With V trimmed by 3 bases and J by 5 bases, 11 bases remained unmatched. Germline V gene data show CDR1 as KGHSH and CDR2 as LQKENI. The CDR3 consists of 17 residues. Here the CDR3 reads CASSPVSSGGVYDEQYF. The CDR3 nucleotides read TGTGCCAGCTCACCCGTCTCTAGCGGGGGGGTGTACGACGAGCAGTACTTC.

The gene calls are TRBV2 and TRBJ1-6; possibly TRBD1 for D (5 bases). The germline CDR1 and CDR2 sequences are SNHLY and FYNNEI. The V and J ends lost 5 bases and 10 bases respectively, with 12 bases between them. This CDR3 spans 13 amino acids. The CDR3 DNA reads TGTGCCAGCAGTTCCCCAGGGCAATCACCCCTCCACTTT. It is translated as CASSSPGQSPLHF. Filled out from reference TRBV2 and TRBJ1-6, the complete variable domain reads EPEVTQTPSHQVTQMGQEVILRCVPISNHLYFYWYRQILGQKVEFLVSFYNNEISEKSEIFDDQFSVERPDGSNFTLKIRSTKLEDSAMYFCASSSPGQSPLHFGNGTRLTVT.

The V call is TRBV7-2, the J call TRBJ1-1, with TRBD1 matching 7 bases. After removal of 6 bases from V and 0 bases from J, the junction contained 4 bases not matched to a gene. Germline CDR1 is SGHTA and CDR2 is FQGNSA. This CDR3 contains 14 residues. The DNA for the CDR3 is TGTGCCAGCAGATGGGGACAGCTGAACACTGAAGCTTTCTTT. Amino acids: CASRWGQLNTEAFF.

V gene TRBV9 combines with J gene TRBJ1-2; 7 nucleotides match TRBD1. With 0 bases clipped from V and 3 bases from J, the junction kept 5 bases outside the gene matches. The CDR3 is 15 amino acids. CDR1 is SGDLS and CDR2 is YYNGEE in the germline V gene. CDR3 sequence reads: CASSVGDSLYYGYTF. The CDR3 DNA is TGTGCCAGCAGCGTAGGGGACAGCCTTTACTATGGCTACACCTTC.

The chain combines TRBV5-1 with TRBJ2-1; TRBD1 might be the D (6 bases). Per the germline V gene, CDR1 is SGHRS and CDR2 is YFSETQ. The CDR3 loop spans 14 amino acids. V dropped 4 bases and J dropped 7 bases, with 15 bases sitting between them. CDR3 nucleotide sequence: TGCGCCAGCAGCCCCCGGGCAGGGGTGAATGAGCAGTTCTTC. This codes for CASSPRAGVNEQFF.

The DNA of the CDR3 is TGTGCCAGCAGCCCTTATCAGCGCGGGGAGGGCACAGATACGCAGTATTTT. Translating gives CASSPYQRGEGTDTQYF. The gene calls are TRBV4-2 and TRBJ2-3; a possible D gene is TRBD2 (6 bases). The V gene lost 4 bases and the J gene lost 1 base, with 18 bases spanning the gap. The V gene's germline CDR1 is LGHNA and CDR2 YNFKEQ. This CDR3 is 17 amino acids long.

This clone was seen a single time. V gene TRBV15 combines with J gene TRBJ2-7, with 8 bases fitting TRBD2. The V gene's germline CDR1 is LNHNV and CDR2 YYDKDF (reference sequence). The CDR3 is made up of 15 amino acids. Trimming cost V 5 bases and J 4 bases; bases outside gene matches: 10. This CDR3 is CATSPRMIAGYEQYF. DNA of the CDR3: TGTGCCACCAGCCCGCGGATGATAGCGGGGTACGAGCAGTACTTC. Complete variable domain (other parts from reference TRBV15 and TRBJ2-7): DAMVIQNPRYQVTQFGKPVTLSCSQTLNHNVMYWYQQKSSQAPKLLFHYYDKDFNNEADTPDNFQSRRPNTSFCFLDIRSPGLGDTAMYLCATSPRMIAGYEQYFGPGTRLTVT.

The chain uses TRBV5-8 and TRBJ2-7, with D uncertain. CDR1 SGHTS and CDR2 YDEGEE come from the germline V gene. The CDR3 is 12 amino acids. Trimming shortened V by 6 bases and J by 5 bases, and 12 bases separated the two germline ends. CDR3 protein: CASTGWRDEQYF. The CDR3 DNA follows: TGTGCCAGCACGGGTTGGAGAGACGAGCAGTACTTC.

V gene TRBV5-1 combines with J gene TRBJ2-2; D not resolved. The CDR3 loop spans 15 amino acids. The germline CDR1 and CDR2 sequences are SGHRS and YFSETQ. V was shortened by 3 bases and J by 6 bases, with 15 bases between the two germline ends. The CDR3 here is CASSSAGWLAGELFF. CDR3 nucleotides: TGCGCCAGCAGCTCGGCAGGCTGGCTCGCCGGGGAGCTGTTTTTT.

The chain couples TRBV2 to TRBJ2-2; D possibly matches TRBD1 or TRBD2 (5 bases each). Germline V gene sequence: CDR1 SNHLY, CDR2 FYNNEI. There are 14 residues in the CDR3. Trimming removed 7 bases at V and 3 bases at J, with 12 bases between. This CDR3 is CASTRQGHTGELFF. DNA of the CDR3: TGTGCCAGCACCCGGCAGGGACACACCGGGGAGCTGTTTTTT.

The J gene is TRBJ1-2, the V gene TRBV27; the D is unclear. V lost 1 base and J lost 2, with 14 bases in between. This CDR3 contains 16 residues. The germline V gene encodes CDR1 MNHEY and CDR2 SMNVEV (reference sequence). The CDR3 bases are TGTGCCAGCAGTTTATTGCGGGAGAAGGAGAACTATGGCTACACCTTC. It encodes CASSLLREKENYGYTF.

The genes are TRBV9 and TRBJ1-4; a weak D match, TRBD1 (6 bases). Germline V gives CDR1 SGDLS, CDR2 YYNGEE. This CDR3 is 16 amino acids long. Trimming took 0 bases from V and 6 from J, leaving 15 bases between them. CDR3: CASSVGRGGRDEKLFF. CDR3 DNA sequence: TGTGCCAGCAGCGTAGGTCGAGGGGGGCGAGATGAAAAACTGTTTTTT.

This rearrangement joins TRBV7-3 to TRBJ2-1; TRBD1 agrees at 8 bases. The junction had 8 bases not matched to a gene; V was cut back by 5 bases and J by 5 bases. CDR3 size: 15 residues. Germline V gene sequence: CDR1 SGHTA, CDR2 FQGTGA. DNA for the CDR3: TGTGCCAGCAGCCCTGGACAGGGTTACGACAATGAGCAGTTCTTC. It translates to CASSPGQGYDNEQFF.

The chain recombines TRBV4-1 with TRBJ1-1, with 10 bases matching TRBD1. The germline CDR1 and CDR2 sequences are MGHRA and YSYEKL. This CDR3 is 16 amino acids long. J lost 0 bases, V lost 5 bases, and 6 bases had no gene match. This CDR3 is CASSYGQGDMNTEAFF. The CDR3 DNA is TGCGCCAGCAGCTACGGACAGGGGGATATGAACACTGAAGCTTTCTTT.

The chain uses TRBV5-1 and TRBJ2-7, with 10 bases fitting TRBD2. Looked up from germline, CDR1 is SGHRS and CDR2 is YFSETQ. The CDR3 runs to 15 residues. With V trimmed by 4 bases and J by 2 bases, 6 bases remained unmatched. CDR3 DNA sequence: TGCGCCAGCAGCCCCTACAGCGGGGGGGCCTACGAGCAGTACTTC. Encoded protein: CASSPYSGGAYEQYF.

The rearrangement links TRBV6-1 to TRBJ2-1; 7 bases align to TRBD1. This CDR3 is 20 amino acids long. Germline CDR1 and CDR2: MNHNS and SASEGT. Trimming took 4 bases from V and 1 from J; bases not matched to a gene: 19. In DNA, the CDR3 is TGTGCCAGCAGTGCCAACCCGCCTTACAACAGGGGCCAATCCTACAATGAGCAGTTCTTC. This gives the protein CASSANPPYNRGQSYNEQFF.

Here the CDR3 reads CSVAEVGTDTQYF. In nucleotides, the CDR3 is TGCAGCGTTGCCGAGGTAGGCACAGATACGCAGTATTTT. V and J are TRBV29-1 and TRBJ2-3; no reliable D call. V shed 4 bases and J shed 1 base, with 9 bases lying between them. CDR1 and CDR2 from the germline V gene are SQVTM and ANQGSEA. There are 13 residues in the CDR3.

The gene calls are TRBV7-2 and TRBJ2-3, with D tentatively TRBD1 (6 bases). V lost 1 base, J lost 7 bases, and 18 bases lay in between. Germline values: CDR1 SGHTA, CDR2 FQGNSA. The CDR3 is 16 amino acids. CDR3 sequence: CASSLDGAGASNTQYF. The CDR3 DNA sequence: TGTGCCAGCAGCTTAGATGGAGCAGGGGCTAGTAATACGCAGTATTTT.

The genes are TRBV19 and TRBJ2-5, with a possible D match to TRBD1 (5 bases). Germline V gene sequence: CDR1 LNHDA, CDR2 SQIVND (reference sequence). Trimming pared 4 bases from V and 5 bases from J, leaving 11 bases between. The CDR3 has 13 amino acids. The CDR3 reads CASSRAGYETQYF. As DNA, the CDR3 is TGTGCCAGTAGTAGGGCAGGGTACGAGACCCAGTACTTC.

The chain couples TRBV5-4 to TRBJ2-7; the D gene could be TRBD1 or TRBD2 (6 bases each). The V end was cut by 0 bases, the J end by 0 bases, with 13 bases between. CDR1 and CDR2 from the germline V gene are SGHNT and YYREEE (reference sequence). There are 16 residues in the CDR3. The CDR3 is CASSLEFGGPSYEQYF. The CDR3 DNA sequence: TGTGCCAGCAGCTTGGAATTTGGGGGGCCCTCCTACGAGCAGTACTTC.

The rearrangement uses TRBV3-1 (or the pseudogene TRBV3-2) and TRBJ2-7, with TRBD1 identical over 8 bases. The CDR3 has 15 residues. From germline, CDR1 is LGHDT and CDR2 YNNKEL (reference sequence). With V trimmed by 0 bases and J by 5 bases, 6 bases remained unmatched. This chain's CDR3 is CASSQDYTGGNEQYF. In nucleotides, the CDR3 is TGTGCCAGCAGCCAAGATTACACAGGGGGTAACGAGCAGTACTTC.

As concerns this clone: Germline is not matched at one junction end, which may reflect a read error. The CDR3 bases are TGTGCCGGCAGCGTAGATACAGTGGGCATTCAGTACTTC. Residues: CAGSVDTVGIQYF. This chain connects TRBV9 to TRBJ2-4; D remains ambiguous. Germline V gene data show CDR1 as SGDLS and CDR2 as YYNGEE. This CDR3 has 13 amino acids.

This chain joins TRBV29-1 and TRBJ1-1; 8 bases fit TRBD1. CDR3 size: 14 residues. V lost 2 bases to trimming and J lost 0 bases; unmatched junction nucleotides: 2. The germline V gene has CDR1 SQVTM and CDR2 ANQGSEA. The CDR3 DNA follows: TGCAGCGTTGAAAAGACAGGGGTGAACACTGAAGCTTTCTTT. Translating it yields CSVEKTGVNTEAFF.

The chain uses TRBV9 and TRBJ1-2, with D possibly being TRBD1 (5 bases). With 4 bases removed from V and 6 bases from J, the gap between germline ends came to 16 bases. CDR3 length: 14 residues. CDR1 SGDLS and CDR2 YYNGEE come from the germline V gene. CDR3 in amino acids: CASSTRGRIDGYTF. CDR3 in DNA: TGTGCCAGCAGCACCCGGGGGAGGATAGATGGCTACACCTTC.